These 9 T cell receptor beta chains were all obtained from the same sample, sequenced in a study of T cells after posttransplantation cyclophosphamide. TCRdb keeps only in-frame clones here, not all; method: immunoSEQ multiplex PCR. The top ten clones hold about 3.1% of a sample with 66,000 or so clones, over 85% of them seen once. The specimen was PBMCs. Receptors originate from a woman in her twenties or thirties in good health and a related stem cell transplant donor.

The V gene is TRBV7-2, the J gene TRBJ1-2; no definite D call. The germline V gene has CDR1 SGHTA and CDR2 FQGNSA. Trimming removed 2 bases from V and 7 bases from J, with 11 bases in between. CDR3 length: 13 residues. The CDR3 is CASSLLGLGGYTF. The CDR3 nucleotides read TGTGCCAGCAGCTTATTAGGGTTGGGTGGCTACACCTTC.

About this clone itself: Without the conserved terminal phenylalanine or tryptophan, this CDR3 likely stems from a read error. The chain couples TRBV19 to TRBJ1-5, with 7 bases matching TRBD1. This CDR3 is 15 amino acids long. CDR1 LNHDA and CDR2 SQIVND come from the germline V gene (reference sequence). The junction had 5 bases not matched to a gene; V was cut back by 1 base and J by 5 bases. The CDR3 sequence: CASSIGRGQYQPQHL. CDR3 nucleotide sequence: TGTGCCAGTAGTATAGGGAGGGGGCAATATCAGCCCCAGCATCTT.

This clone was counted once. V gene TRBV12-5 combines with J gene TRBJ1-5; TRBD1 matches 8 bases. This CDR3 has 16 amino acids. The V gene end was trimmed by 7 bases and the J gene end by 3 bases; junction bases not matched to a gene: 11. Germline values: CDR1 LGHNT, CDR2 FRNRAP. For the CDR3, the DNA is TGTGCTAGTGCCCCCCTCGACAGGGGTGACAATCAGCCCCAGCATTTT. The encoded protein is CASAPLDRGDNQPQHF. Full variable domain (rest looked up from reference TRBV12-5 and TRBJ1-5): DARVTQTPRHKVTEMGQEVTMRCQPILGHNTVFWYRQTMMQGLELLAYFRNRAPLDDSGMPKDRFSAEMPDATLATLKIQPSEPRDSAVYFCASAPLDRGDNQPQHFGDGTRLSIL.

The V gene is TRBV6-5, the J gene TRBJ2-7, with TRBD2 as a possible D gene (5 bases). Per the germline V gene, CDR1 is MNHEY and CDR2 is SVGAGI. Trimming left V 0 bases short and J 3 bases short, with 9 bases between. The CDR3 consists of 14 residues. CDR3 bases: TGTGCCAGCAGTTACTCGTCGGCGGGCTACGAGCAGTACTTC. Its translation: CASSYSSAGYEQYF.

The chain carries TRBV6-5 and TRBJ1-1, with TRBD1 matching 9 bases. This CDR3 has 15 residues. Trimming cost V 6 bases and J 5 bases; bases outside gene matches: 10. Germline V gene lookup returns CDR1 MNHEY and CDR2 SVGAGI. CDR3 sequence: CASSHRGQGGTEAFF. DNA of the CDR3: TGTGCCAGCAGCCACAGGGGGCAAGGAGGTACTGAAGCTTTCTTT.

The chain joins TRBV7-7 to TRBJ2-2; no clear D gene. The V gene lost 5 bases and the J gene lost 8 bases, with 9 bases spanning the gap. The CDR3 is 12 residues long. Germline V lookup: CDR1 SSHAT, CDR2 FNYEAQ (reference sequence). The CDR3: CASSALQGELFF. In nucleotides, the CDR3 is TGTGCCAGCAGCGCGCTACAGGGGGAGCTGTTTTTT. Full variable domain (remainder filled in from reference TRBV7-7 and TRBJ2-2): GAGVSQSPRYKVTKRGQDVTLRCDPISSHATLYWYQQALGQGPEFLTYFNYEAQPDKSGLPSDRFSAERPEGSISTLTIQRTEQRDSAMYRCASSALQGELFFGEGSRLTVL.

The rearrangement joins TRBV4-3 to TRBJ2-2; D call uncertain. V gave up 1 base and J gave up 3 bases, with 6 bases separating them. CDR1 and CDR2 (germline): LGHNA, YSLEER. This CDR3 is built from 14 residues. This CDR3 reads CASSQVSYTGELFF. CDR3 sequence (DNA): TGCGCCAGCAGCCAAGTCTCGTACACCGGGGAGCTGTTTTTT.

V usage is TRBV7-9 and J usage is TRBJ1-2; the match to TRBD1 covers 9 bases. This CDR3 has 15 amino acids. Germline values: CDR1 SEHNR, CDR2 FQNEAQ (reference sequence). The V and J ends lost 1 base and 5 bases, in that order; junction bases with no gene match: 5. CDR3 region: CASSLVGTGLYGYTF. CDR3 DNA: TGTGCCAGCAGCTTAGTTGGGACAGGGCTATATGGCTACACCTTC.

The V and J genes are TRBV9 and TRBJ1-5; TRBD1 matches 7 bases. Germline values: CDR1 SGDLS, CDR2 YYNGEE. The CDR3 is 14 amino acids. With V trimmed by 0 bases and J by 6 bases, 3 bases remained unmatched. The CDR3 nucleotides are TGTGCCAGCAGCGTAGAGGGGGCAGGTCAGCCCCAGCATTTT. Its protein product is CASSVEGAGQPQHF.